The 25 T cell receptor delta chains below all came from one sample that was sequenced in a study of gamma-delta chains in newborns, infants, children. TCRdb repeated clone calling on the reads with CATT. The sample has roughly 2,000 delta-chain clones, about 1.6% seen once; the top ten hold around 32%. Sequenced: blood. These receptors all stem from a child who was a newborn, infant or young child, either healthy, febrile or measles-vaccinated (not recorded which).

As for this clone: A single base is all that separates this from a far larger clone, so a read error is likely. The same CDR3 can be traced to other DNA sequences in this sample. The rearrangement uses TRDV3 and TRDJ1, with D tentatively TRDD2 or TRDD3 (6 bases each). The CDR3 spans 19 residues. The V end lost 5 bases, the J end lost 2 bases, and 33 bases lay between the germline ends. Germline V gene data show CDR1 as TVYSNPD and CDR2 as GDNSRS (reference sequence). The CDR3 reads CALRLPRWGSYQGTDKLIF. The CDR3 DNA is TGTGCCCTTCGACTTCCTCGATGGGGGTCCTACCAAGGGACCGATAAACTCATCTTT.

This clone qualifies as medium-sized. TCRdb attributes to this sequence the protein of a much larger clone, which differs from the DNA translation at residue 3; a read error is likely, and the protein displayed is translated from the DNA. The chain links TRDV1 to TRDJ1, with 10 bases matching TRDD3. CDR1 and CDR2 from the germline V gene are TSWWSYY and QGS. The CDR3 is 22 amino acids. CDR3 nucleotides: TGTGCTCCTGGGGAAGTCCAATCCTACCCAGTGGGGGATACAGGGTACACCGATAAACTCATCTTT. Amino acid sequence: CAPGEVQSYPVGDTGYTDKLIF.

Note on this clone: The mismatch at residue 4 between this DNA's translation and the TCRdb protein of a much larger clone likely reflects a read error; the protein shown is translated from the DNA. The chain uses TRDV2 and TRDJ1; D is undetermined. CDR3 length equals 12 residues. Germline V lookup: CDR1 GEAIGNYY, CDR2 EKD. CDR3 nucleotide sequence: TGTGCCTGTGTCACCGTTACCGTAAAACTCATCTTT. It is translated as CACVTVTVKLIF.

This clone was detected a few times. This may be a read error: a much more frequent sequence differs by one nucleotide. The chain carries TRDV1 and TRDJ1; D might be TRDD2 or TRDD3, each matching 5 bases. V dropped 3 bases and J dropped 5 bases, with 43 bases sitting between them. The CDR3 covers 24 residues. Germline V gives CDR1 TSWWSYY, CDR2 QGS. CDR3 DNA: TGTGCTCTTGGGGACCGCATCGACTTCCCTACACGACTTGCTGTGCCTGTCCTGGGTGATAAACTCATCTTT. This translates into CALGDRIDFPTRLAVPVLGDKLIF.

A remark on this clone: TCRdb's protein for this DNA is that of a much larger clone and differs from the translation at residue 5, likely a read error; the protein shown is the DNA translation. This sequence joins TRDV2 and TRDJ1, with 9 bases identical to TRDD3. V shed 2 bases and J 0 bases; nucleotides not matched to a gene: 6. The CDR3 spans 16 residues. CDR1 is GEAIGNYY and CDR2 is EKD in the germline V gene. The CDR3 DNA is TGTGCCTGTGACAAGAGTACTGGGGGACACACCGATAAACTCATCTTT. This sequence encodes CACDKSTGGHTDKLIF.

This clone was detected a few times. The TCRdb protein, from a much larger clone, departs from this DNA's translation at residue 9, likely by read error; the protein shown derives from the DNA. The chain joins TRDV3 to TRDJ1; D gene uncertain. The V end lost 1 base, the J end lost 3 bases, and 15 bases lay between the germline ends. The CDR3 is made up of 14 amino acids. Germline V CDR1 and CDR2: TVYSNPD, GDNSRS (reference sequence). CDR3 coding DNA: TGTGCCTTTACGTGGGAGACTGACGCCGATAAACTCATCTTT. It is translated as CAFTWETDADKLIF.

As for this clone: TCRdb's entry gives the protein of a much larger clone, which mismatches this DNA's translation at residue 17, likely from a read error; the protein reported here is translated from the DNA. The V gene is TRDV1, the J gene TRDJ1; 10 positions agree with TRDD3. Germline CDR1 TSWWSYY, CDR2 QGS. The CDR3 has 21 residues. CDR3 coding DNA: TGTGCTCTTGCGCGGTCGATACCGTACTGGGGGATGCCCCAGTACACCAATAAACTCATCTTT. Its translation is CALARSIPYWGMPQYTNKLIF.

In its sample, this clone ranks as medium-sized. The sample contains more than one DNA sequence encoding this CDR3. V usage is TRDV1 and J usage is TRDJ1; 7 bases fit TRDD2. The V segment lost 1 base and the J segment 8 bases; nucleotides outside the gene matches: 13. The V gene's germline CDR1 is TSWWSYY and CDR2 QGS. The CDR3 has 16 amino acids. CDR3 bases: TGTGCTCTTGGGGAACGCGGATTCCTACCCGGGGGCAAACTCATCTTT. Translated: CALGERGFLPGGKLIF.

This clone was found a few times. Since a far larger clone is one base different, this is likely a read error. Other DNA sequences of this sample code for an identical CDR3. This chain links TRDV2 with TRDJ2; TRDD3 matches at 8 bases. CDR3 length: 18 residues. The V segment lost 0 bases and the J segment 4 bases; nucleotides outside the gene matches: 12. The V gene's germline CDR1 is GEAIGNYY and CDR2 EKD. CDR3 DNA: TGTGCCTGTGACACCGTCAAAGTACTGGGGGCACCGACAGCACAACTCTTCTTT. Amino acids: CACDTVKVLGAPTAQLFF.

Worth noting for this clone: TCRdb has a much larger clone's protein, which differs at residue 6 from the translation of this DNA, likely because of a read error; what is shown is the protein translated from the DNA. The chain uses TRDV2 and TRDJ1; D perhaps matches TRDD3 (6 bases). Here the J gene came from matching the DNA to germline, since TCRdb omits it. This CDR3 is 17 amino acids long. With 0 bases removed from V and 0 bases from J, the gap between germline ends came to 16 bases. Germline V gives CDR1 GEAIGNYY, CDR2 EKD. CDR3 nucleotides: TGTGCCTGTGACACCTGTGGTGGGGATCCTAACACCGATAAACTCATCTTT. Its protein product is CACDTCGGDPNTDKLIF.

This clone showed up just a few times. For this DNA, TCRdb reports the protein of a much larger clone, which diverges at residue 13, most likely from a read error; the protein presented here is translated directly from the DNA. This chain joins TRDV2 and TRDJ1; the D gene is possibly TRDD3 (5 bases). CDR3 length equals 15 residues. From germline, CDR1 is GEAIGNYY and CDR2 EKD. The CDR3 region has the DNA TGTGCCTGTGACACCGGGGTGGGGTACACCGATAAACACATCTTT. Its translation is CACDTGVGYTDKHIF.

This clone appeared a few times. It is likely a read error: a sequence one base away is far more abundant. At the DNA level, this CDR3 is encoded by other sequences in the same sample as well. The chain combines TRDV1 with TRDJ1, with 13 bases fitting TRDD3. This CDR3 spans 25 amino acids. The germline V gene encodes CDR1 TSWWSYY and CDR2 QGS. With 0 bases clipped from V and 0 bases from J, the junction kept 25 bases outside the gene matches. CDR3 loop: CALGELRRGYWGIRVPTLYTDKLIF. CDR3 nucleotides: TGTGCTCTTGGGGAACTCCGACGGGGATACTGGGGGATACGCGTCCCGACCCTCTACACCGATAAACTCATCTTT.

About this clone: The protein that TCRdb holds for this DNA derives from a much larger clone and differs from the translated DNA at residue 16, which likely indicates a read error; the protein shown here is translated from the DNA. V gene TRDV1 combines with J gene TRDJ1; the D is unclear. The germline V gene has CDR1 TSWWSYY and CDR2 QGS. The CDR3 sequence is 17 residues long. The CDR3 region is CALGELSAEPGTDKLTF. DNA of the CDR3: TGTGCTCTTGGGGAACTGAGCGCGGAACCAGGCACCGATAAACTCACCTTT.

This clone is deemed medium-sized. The same CDR3 can be traced to other DNA sequences in this sample. V gene TRDV1 combines with J gene TRDJ1; 8 bases fit TRDD3. CDR1 TSWWSYY and CDR2 QGS come from the germline V gene. V shed 4 bases and J 0 bases; nucleotides not matched to a gene: 25. The CDR3 has 22 amino acids. CDR3 residues: CALGVPATDPHWGPSYTDKLIF. The DNA for the CDR3 is TGTGCTCTTGGGGTACCAGCTACGGATCCTCACTGGGGGCCTTCGTACACCGATAAACTCATCTTT.

About this clone: Given a far larger clone just one base away, this is likely a sequencing read error. The chain carries TRDV1 and TRDJ2; 10 bases are shared with TRDD3. The ends lost 6 bases at V and 0 bases at J; junction bases unmatched: 28. CDR3 length equals 24 residues. The germline gives CDR1 TSWWSYY, CDR2 QGS. This CDR3 is CALGGIPGPGDTHCGSALTAQLFF. CDR3 DNA sequence: TGTGCTCTTGGTGGGATTCCAGGTCCGGGGGATACGCACTGTGGTAGTGCTTTGACAGCACAACTCTTCTTT.

This clone was detected only a few times. The amino acid sequence in TCRdb belongs to a much larger clone and departs from this DNA's translation at residue 7, likely a sequencing read error; the sequence shown is translated from the DNA. J is TRDJ1 and V is TRDV2; TRDD3 matches at 7 bases. CDR1 is GEAIGNYY, CDR2 EKD, per germline. The CDR3 is 16 residues long. With 3 bases clipped from V and 0 bases from J, the junction kept 9 bases outside the gene matches. In DNA, the CDR3 is TGTGCCTGTGACCAGAGTAATGGGGGACACACCGATAAACTCATCTTT. It specifies CACDQSNGGHTDKLIF.

This clone was counted a few times. TCRdb has a much larger clone's protein, which differs at residue 6 from the translation of this DNA, likely because of a read error; what is shown is the protein translated from the DNA. Other DNA sequences in this sample translate to the same CDR3. This chain links TRDV2 with TRDJ1; D gene ambiguous. This CDR3 is 16 amino acids long. V shed 5 bases and J shed 0 bases, with 18 bases lying between them. CDR1 and CDR2 (germline): GEAIGNYY, EKD. The CDR3 DNA sequence: TGTGCCTGTGGACCTGAGGGACGCCGCCACACCGATAAACTCATCTTT. Encoded protein: CACGPEGRRHTDKLIF.

This clone turned up a few times. The TCRdb record carries a much larger clone's protein, which differs from this DNA's translation at residue 11; a read error is the likely cause, and the protein listed here is the DNA translation. This rearrangement joins TRDV3 to TRDJ1; 7 bases map to TRDD3. The CDR3 consists of 19 residues. Germline CDR1 and CDR2: TVYSNPD and GDNSRS (reference sequence). Trimming cost V 4 bases and J 1 base; bases outside gene matches: 24. The chain's CDR3 is CACPSHAILGNQFTDKLIF. The DNA of the CDR3 is TGTGCCTGTCCTTCGCACGCAATACTGGGGAATCAGTTCACCGATAAACTCATCTTT.

Turning to this clone: A far larger clone is a single base away, which makes a read error likely. Additional DNA sequences in this sample encode the identical CDR3. The chain has TRDV1 and TRDJ1; 8 bases are a match to TRDD3. The CDR3 totals 18 residues. Germline lookup yields CDR1 TSWWSYY and CDR2 QGS. V shed 1 base, J shed 0 bases, and the junction held 10 bases outside the gene matches. CDR3 region: CALGEPPPVLGDTDKLIF. In DNA form, the CDR3 reads TGTGCTCTTGGGGAACCCCCCCCTGTACTGGGGGACACCGATAAACTCATCTTT.

A remark on this clone: This likely reflects a read error, since a far larger clone is one base away. The same CDR3 arises from other DNA sequences in this sample as well. The chain links TRDV2 to TRDJ1; D is perhaps TRDD2 (6 bases). Germline CDR1 is GEAIGNYY and CDR2 is EKD. The CDR3 runs to 21 residues. This CDR3 is CACDTGVPSDNHLDPTDKLIF. The CDR3 DNA reads TGTGCCTGCGACACAGGAGTCCCTTCCGACAACCACCTGGACCCGACCGATAAACTCATCTTT.

Concerning this clone: The protein in TCRdb stems from a much larger clone and differs at residue 5 from this DNA's translation, likely a read error; here the protein is translated from the DNA. The chain combines TRDV2 with TRDJ1; the match to TRDD3 covers 9 bases. The CDR3 totals 16 residues. Germline V gene data show CDR1 as GEAIGNYY and CDR2 as EKD. Trimming took 9 bases from V and 3 from J; bases not matched to a gene: 16. This chain's CDR3 is CAIITGIRDGADKLIF. In nucleotides, the CDR3 is TGTGCCATCATAACGGGGATACGCGATGGAGCCGATAAACTCATCTTT.

This clone counts as medium-sized (0.01 to 0.1%). The V and J genes are TRDV3 and TRDJ1; 7 nucleotides match TRDD3. CDR1 and CDR2 from the germline V gene are TVYSNPD and GDNSRS (reference sequence). This CDR3 has 15 amino acids. V trimming: 3 bases; J trimming: 1 base; junction bases outside the gene matches: 11. CDR3 region: CALPTTGDLTDKLIF. CDR3 nucleotides: TGTGCCTTGCCCACTACTGGGGACCTCACCGATAAACTCATCTTT. The variable domain in full, with the rest retrieved from reference TRDV3 and TRDJ1, is CDKVTQSSPDQTVASGSEVVLLCTYDTVYSNPDLFWYRIRPDYSFQFVFYGDNSRSEGADFTQGRFSVKHILTQKAFHLVISPVRTEDSATYYCALPTTGDLTDKLIFGKGTRVTVEP.

By frequency in the sample, this clone is medium-sized. Other DNA sequences in this sample translate to the same CDR3. The chain has TRDV1 and TRDJ1, with 11 bases aligning to TRDD3. The CDR3 contains 29 residues. V was pared by 0 bases and J by 0 bases, with 39 bases of the junction left unmatched. In germline, CDR1 is TSWWSYY, CDR2 QGS. CDR3 coding DNA: TGTGCTCTTGGGGAACTGGAAGGCCCTTCTCTACGCCACCCCCGCCAGGTACTGGGGGATATCCCGTACACCGATAAACTCATCTTT. Amino acids: CALGELEGPSLRHPRQVLGDIPYTDKLIF.

On this clone itself: The protein given by TCRdb reflects a much larger clone and differs at residue 7 from this DNA's translation, likely from a read error; the protein shown is the DNA's translation. The chain employs TRDV2 and TRDJ1; possibly TRDD3 for D (6 bases). This CDR3 is 16 amino acids long. V was cut by 9 bases and J by 3 bases, with 25 bases left in between. Germline V gene sequence: CDR1 GEAIGNYY, CDR2 EKD. The CDR3 DNA reads as TGTGCCATCATAGCGGGGATGCGCGATGGAGCCGATAAACTCATCTTT. Amino acid sequence: CAIIAGMRDGADKLIF.

This clone has just a few counts. The protein that TCRdb holds for this DNA derives from a much larger clone and differs from the translated DNA at residue 16, which likely indicates a read error; the protein shown here is translated from the DNA. V gene TRDV1 combines with J gene TRDJ1, with 10 bases matching TRDD3. Germline lookup yields CDR1 TSWWSYY and CDR2 QGS. This CDR3 contains 22 residues. With V trimmed by 2 bases and J by 4 bases, 25 bases remained unmatched. CDR3 loop: CALGENSPGGNPWGIIIDKLIF. The CDR3 DNA sequence: TGTGCTCTTGGGGAAAATTCCCCCGGCGGCAATCCCTGGGGGATAATCATCGATAAACTCATCTTT.